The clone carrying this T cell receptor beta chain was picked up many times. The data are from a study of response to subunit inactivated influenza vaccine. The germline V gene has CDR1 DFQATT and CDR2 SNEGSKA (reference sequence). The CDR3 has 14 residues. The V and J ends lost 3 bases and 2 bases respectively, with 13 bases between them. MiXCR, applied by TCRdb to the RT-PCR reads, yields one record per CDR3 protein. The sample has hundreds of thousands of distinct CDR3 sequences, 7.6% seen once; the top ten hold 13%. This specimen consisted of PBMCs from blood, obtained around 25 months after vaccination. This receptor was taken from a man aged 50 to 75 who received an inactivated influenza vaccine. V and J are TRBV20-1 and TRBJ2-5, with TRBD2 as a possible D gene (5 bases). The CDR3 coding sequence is TGCAGTGCTAGGGCCAAGGACTGGCAAGAGACCCAGTACTTC. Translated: CSARAKDWQETQYF.